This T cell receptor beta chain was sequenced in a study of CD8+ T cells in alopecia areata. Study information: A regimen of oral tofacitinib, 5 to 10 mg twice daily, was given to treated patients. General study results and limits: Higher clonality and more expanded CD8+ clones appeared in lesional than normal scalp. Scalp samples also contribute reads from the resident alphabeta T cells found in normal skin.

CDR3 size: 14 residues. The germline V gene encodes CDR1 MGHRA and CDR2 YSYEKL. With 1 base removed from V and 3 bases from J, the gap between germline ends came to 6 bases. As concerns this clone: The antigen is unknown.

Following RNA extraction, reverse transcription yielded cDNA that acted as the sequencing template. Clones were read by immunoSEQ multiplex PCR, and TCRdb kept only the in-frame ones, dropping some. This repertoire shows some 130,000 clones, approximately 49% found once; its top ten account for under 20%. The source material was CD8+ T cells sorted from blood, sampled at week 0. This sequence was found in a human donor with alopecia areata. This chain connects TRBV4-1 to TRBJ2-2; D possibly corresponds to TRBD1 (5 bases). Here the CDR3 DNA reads TGCGCCAGCAGCCAAGGACAGTACACCGGGGAGCTGTTTTTT. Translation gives CASSQGQYTGELFF.